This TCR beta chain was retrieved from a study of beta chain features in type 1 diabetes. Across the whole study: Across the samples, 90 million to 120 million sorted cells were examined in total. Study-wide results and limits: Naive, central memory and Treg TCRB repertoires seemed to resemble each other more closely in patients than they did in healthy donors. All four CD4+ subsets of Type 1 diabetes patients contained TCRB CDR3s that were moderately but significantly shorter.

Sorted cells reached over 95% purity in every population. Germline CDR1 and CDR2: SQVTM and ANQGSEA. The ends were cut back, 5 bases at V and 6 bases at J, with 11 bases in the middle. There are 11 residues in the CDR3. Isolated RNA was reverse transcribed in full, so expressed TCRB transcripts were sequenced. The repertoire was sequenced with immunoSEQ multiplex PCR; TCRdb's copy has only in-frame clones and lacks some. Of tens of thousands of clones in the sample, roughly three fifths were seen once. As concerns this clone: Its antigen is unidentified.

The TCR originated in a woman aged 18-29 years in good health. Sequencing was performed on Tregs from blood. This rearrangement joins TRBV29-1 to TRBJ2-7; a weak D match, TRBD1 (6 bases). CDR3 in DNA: TGCAGCGTTAGCGACAGGCGCGAGCAGTACTTC. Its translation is CSVSDRREQYF.